Below, 15 T cell receptor beta chains from the same sample are listed, as sequenced in a study of cytomegalovirus exposure and HLA in healthy donors. The study ran its PCR with 60 Vbeta and 13 Jbeta primers. Using immunoSEQ multiplex PCR, the repertoire was profiled, and TCRdb retains in-frame clones only, with some absent. There are some 140,000 clones in the sample, with roughly 1.4% held by the top ten. Input material: PBMCs. The origin of the receptors is a middle-aged woman in good health and CMV-seronegative.

CDR3 sequence: CASSGARGQGEMRRADTQYF. The CDR3 DNA reads as TGTGCCAGTAGCGGCGCTCGGGGACAGGGGGAAATGAGGAGGGCAGATACGCAGTATTTT. This sequence joins TRBV19 and TRBJ2-3; 11 bases fit TRBD1. Per the germline V gene, CDR1 is LNHDA and CDR2 is SQIVND (reference sequence). The CDR3 consists of 20 residues. V trimming: 6 bases; J trimming: 4 bases; junction bases outside the gene matches: 21.

The chain couples TRBV9 to TRBJ1-2; the D gene is possibly TRBD1 (6 bases). Looked up from germline, CDR1 is SGDLS and CDR2 is YYNGEE. Trimming removed 3 bases at V and 6 bases at J, with 9 bases between. The CDR3 runs to 12 residues. CDR3 bases: TGTGCCAGCAGCGCCCCAGGGGATGGCTACACCTTC. Protein: CASSAPGDGYTF. Looking up the rest from reference TRBV9 and TRBJ1-2 gives the full variable domain: DSGVTQTPKHLITATGQRVTLRCSPRSGDLSVYWYQQSLDQGLQFLIQYYNGEERAKGNILERFSAQQFPDLHSELNLSSLELGDSALYFCASSAPGDGYTFGSGTRLTVV.

The chain recombines TRBV2 with TRBJ2-7; tentatively, D is TRBD1 (5 bases). The germline V gene has CDR1 SNHLY and CDR2 FYNNEI. V lost 7 bases to trimming and J lost 3 bases, with 10 bases between them. This CDR3 region has 12 residues. CDR3 protein: CASKGQHYEQYV. The CDR3 DNA follows: TGTGCCAGCAAGGGGCAGCACTACGAGCAGTACGTC.

The chain has TRBV19 and TRBJ1-5; D unclear. CDR1 is LNHDA and CDR2 is SQIVND in the germline V gene (reference sequence). CDR3 size: 16 residues. Between the trimmed V and J ends, which lost 6 bases and 3 bases, there was a span of 18 bases. The CDR3 is CASSPREENINQPQHF. Here the CDR3 DNA reads TGTGCCAGTAGCCCACGTGAAGAAAACATCAATCAGCCCCAGCATTTT.

The chain has TRBV29-1 and TRBJ2-7, with D possibly being TRBD1 (5 bases). CDR1 and CDR2 from the germline V gene are SQVTM and ANQGSEA. The CDR3 spans 12 residues. The V and J ends lost 0 bases and 2 bases respectively, with 5 bases between them. The CDR3 spells CSVEEGPYEQYF. DNA for the CDR3: TGCAGCGTTGAAGAGGGGCCCTACGAGCAGTACTTC.

This chain uses TRBV9 with TRBJ2-5; the D gene is possibly TRBD2 (6 bases). The CDR3 loop spans 13 amino acids. Germline V CDR1 and CDR2: SGDLS, YYNGEE. Between the trimmed V and J ends, which lost 0 bases and 4 bases, there was a span of 7 bases. The CDR3 is CASSVDGRETQYF. The CDR3 nucleotides read TGTGCCAGCAGCGTAGACGGGAGAGAGACCCAGTACTTC.

Concerning this clone: The sample holds other DNA sequences that translate to the same CDR3. This chain connects TRBV7-2 to TRBJ1-6, with D hard to call. CDR3 length: 16 amino acids. Trimming shortened V by 1 base and J by 0 bases, and 7 bases separated the two germline ends. CDR1 and CDR2 from the germline V gene are SGHTA and FQGNSA. This CDR3 reads CASSLVGSSYNSPLHF. DNA for the CDR3: TGTGCCAGCAGCTTAGTCGGGAGCTCCTATAATTCACCCCTCCACTTT.

The chain joins TRBV5-1 to TRBJ1-6; 7 positions match TRBD1. The V gene's germline CDR1 is SGHRS and CDR2 YFSETQ. The CDR3 loop spans 16 amino acids. The V and J ends lost 1 base and 4 bases, in that order; junction bases with no gene match: 5. For the CDR3, the DNA is TGCGCCAGCAGCTTGTCCCGGGACAGTTATAATTCACCCCTCCACTTT. Translated, it gives CASSLSRDSYNSPLHF.

This sequence joins TRBV29-1 and TRBJ2-7, with 11 bases fitting TRBD1. Per the germline V gene, CDR1 is SQVTM and CDR2 is ANQGSEA. This CDR3 is 15 amino acids long. With V trimmed by 6 bases and J by 7 bases, 14 bases remained unmatched. The CDR3, as DNA: TGCAGCGTCCAAGAGCCCGGGGGACAGGGGGGGGAGCAGTACTTC. Translation: CSVQEPGGQGGEQYF.

The CDR3 DNA reads as TGTGCCAGCAGTTACTCGTACATGCGGGAGCTGTTTTTT. Amino acids: CASSYSYMRELFF. The chain carries TRBV6-5 and TRBJ2-2, with unresolved D. CDR1 is MNHEY, CDR2 SVGAGI, per germline. The V end lost 0 bases, the J end lost 9 bases, and 8 bases lay between the germline ends. The CDR3 loop spans 13 amino acids.

V is TRBV7-2 and J is TRBJ1-2, with a tentative D call TRBD1 (5 bases). The CDR3 is 16 amino acids. The V end was cut by 5 bases, the J end by 3 bases, with 19 bases between. The germline gives CDR1 SGHTA, CDR2 FQGNSA. The CDR3 nucleotides are TGTGCCAGCAGCCGGATAATGACAGACCTCGACTATGGCTACACCTTC. This sequence encodes CASSRIMTDLDYGYTF.

This chain uses TRBV10-2 with TRBJ2-7; a possible D gene is TRBD2 (7 bases). CDR3 length: 14 residues. V gave up 3 bases and J gave up 2 bases, with 11 bases separating them. Germline CDR1 reads WSHSY; CDR2 reads SAAADI. The CDR3 bases are TGCGCCAGCAGTGACCCGGGGGGCACCTACGAGCAGTACGTC. Its protein is CASSDPGGTYEQYV.

V is TRBV5-1 and J is TRBJ2-1; the match to TRBD1 covers 7 bases. CDR1 is SGHRS and CDR2 is YFSETQ in the germline V gene. CDR3 length equals 12 residues. Trimming cost V 4 bases and J 5 bases; bases outside gene matches: 0. CDR3 protein: CASSQGDNEQFF. The CDR3 DNA reads TGCGCCAGCAGCCAGGGGGACAATGAGCAGTTCTTC.

This chain uses TRBV27 with TRBJ2-6; TRBD1 might be the D (6 bases). CDR1 and CDR2 from the germline V gene are MNHEY and SMNVEV (reference sequence). CDR3 length equals 17 residues. Trimming took 6 bases from V and 5 from J, leaving 20 bases between them. The CDR3 here is CASSRGAGELRANVLTF. In nucleotides, the CDR3 is TGTGCCAGCAGCCGAGGGGCAGGGGAGCTGAGGGCCAACGTCCTGACTTTC.

The chain joins TRBV5-8 to TRBJ1-5; D gene unclear. This CDR3 is 14 amino acids long. Trimming stripped 0 bases from V and 2 bases from J, with 6 bases between. CDR1 and CDR2 (germline): SGHTS, YDEGEE. DNA for the CDR3: TGTGCCAGCAGCTTGGTTCTAGGCAATCAGCCCCAGCATTTT. Translating it yields CASSLVLGNQPQHF.